These T cell receptor beta chains were read from a single sample in a study of cytomegalovirus exposure and HLA in healthy donors. Data came from immunoSEQ multiplex PCR; TCRdb stores just in-frame clones and leaves some out. Of under 200,000 clones in the sample, about 71% were seen once. The sequenced material came from PBMCs. The source of these receptors is a woman in her 40s in good health and CMV-seropositive. Both conserved end residues are part of each CDR3. D genes are given only for firm matches. Rows may omit the clone size; those that give it use once, few, many or a size class.

TRBV11-2	NA	TRBJ1-2	NA	TGTGCCAGCAGCTTAGATACGCCAAGCTCTGGCTACACCTTC	CASSLDTPSSGYTF
TRBV19	NA	TRBJ1-1	TRBD1	TGTGCCAGTAGTATTTTAGACAGGGTCCCAAGCACTGAAGCTTTCTTT	CASSILDRVPSTEAFF
TRBV29-1	NA	TRBJ2-7	TRBD2	TGCAGCGTTTTTGGGACTAGCGGGAGATCCGAGCAGTACTTC	CSVFGTSGRSEQYF
TRBV29-1	NA	TRBJ2-5	NA	TGCAGCGTTGAATCGGGAGTTGGGGAGACCCAGTACTTC	CSVESGVGETQYF
TRBV5-5	NA	TRBJ1-2	NA	TGTGCCAGCTCCTGGACTGAAACTTTAGCTAACTATGGCTACACCTTC	CASSWTETLANYGYTF
TRBV5-4	NA	TRBJ2-5	NA	TGTGCCAGCAGCTTGGGGACGGGAGATCAAGAGACCCAGTACTTC	CASSLGTGDQETQYF
TRBV5-6	NA	TRBJ2-7	TRBD1	TGTGCCAGCAGCTGGGGACAGGGGAACGAGCAGTACTTC	CASSWGQGNEQYF
TRBV14	NA	TRBJ1-2	NA	TGTGCCAGCAGCCAAGAAGCCGCTGCCTATGGCTACACCTTC	CASSQEAAAYGYTF
TRBV7-3	NA	TRBJ2-3	TRBD2	TGTGCCAGCAGCCAAACTAGCGGCGCAGATACGCAGTATTTT	CASSQTSGADTQYF
TRBV27	few	TRBJ1-2	NA	TGTGCCAGCAGTTTACTTGGGGTAGGACTAAGTGGCTACACCTTC	CASSLLGVGLSGYTF
TRBV6-5	NA	TRBJ2-7	NA	TGTGCCAGCAGTCAGACAGGTTACTACGAGCAGTACTTC	CASSQTGYYEQYF
TRBV27	NA	TRBJ1-4	NA	TGTGCCAGCAGTTTATACGGGCAGGGAAAACTGTTTTTT	CASSLYGQGKLFF
TRBV6-6	NA	TRBJ2-2	TRBD1	TGTGCCAGCACCTACAGGGGGCATAACACCGGGGAGCTGTTTTTT	CASTYRGHNTGELFF
TRBV5-8	NA	TRBJ1-1	TRBD1	TGTGCCAGCAGCTTGGTTACCGGGACAGTGAACACTGAAGCTTTCTTT	CASSLVTGTVNTEAFF
TRBV7-2	NA	TRBJ2-3	NA	TGTGCCAGCAGCCGCCAGGGTTCAGCAGATACGCAGTATTTT	CASSRQGSADTQYF
TRBV9	once	TRBJ2-3	NA	TGTGCCAGCAGCGTAGCAGGGGAGAGGCAGTATTTT	CASSVAGERQYF
TRBV6-1	NA	TRBJ1-2	TRBD1	TGTGCCAGCGGGACAGGGCACTATGGCTACACCTTC	CASGTGHYGYTF
TRBV29-1	few	TRBJ2-7	NA	TGCAGCGTTGAGGCACGGGGGTCACTGACCTACGAGCAGTACTTC	CSVEARGSLTYEQYF
TRBV4-1	NA	TRBJ2-5	TRBD2	TGCGCCAGCAGCCAAGAACGGCTAGCGGGGGCGTACCAAGAGACCCAGTACTTC	CASSQERLAGAYQETQYF
TRBV5-1	once	TRBJ1-2	NA	TGCGCCAGCAGCTTGGCTCCCACTGTCTATGGCTACACCTTC	CASSLAPTVYGYTF
TRBV4-3	few	TRBJ2-5	NA	TGCGCCAGCAGCCAAGATGCGGGATTGGAGACCCAGTACTTC	CASSQDAGLETQYF
TRBV7-7	NA	TRBJ1-1	NA	TGTGCTAGCAGCTTGTCGCGGAACACTGAAGCTTTCTTT	CASSLSRNTEAFF
TRBV19	NA	TRBJ2-5	TRBD2	TGTGCCAGTAGTACCGGGACTAACCCCTTGGGAGAGACCCAGTACTTC	CASSTGTNPLGETQYF
TRBV7-2	NA	TRBJ2-5	NA	TGTGCCAGCAGCTCGATTCTAACACGGGAGGAGACCCAGTACTTC	CASSSILTREETQYF
TRBV7-2	NA	TRBJ2-1	TRBD2	TGTGCCAGCAGCTTAGAGTACCTAGCGGGCGTGTATGAGCAGTTCTTC	CASSLEYLAGVYEQFF
TRBV7-3	few	TRBJ2-3	NA	TGTGCCAGCAGCTTCTCCTCCCCGGGACTCCCAACAGATACGCAGTATTTT	CASSFSSPGLPTDTQYF
TRBV4-3	NA	TRBJ2-3	NA	TGCGCCAGCAGCCAAGATAGGAAAGGGGCCACGCAGTATTTT	CASSQDRKGATQYF
TRBV28	once	TRBJ1-3	TRBD1	TGTGCCACCAAGACAGGGTACTCTGGAAACACCATATATTTT	CATKTGYSGNTIYF
TRBV4-3	once	TRBJ2-7	TRBD2	TGCGCCAGCAGCCAGGCTAGCGGGAGGGCAAGGGCGGAGGGGTACGAGCAGTACTTC	CASSQASGRARAEGYEQYF
TRBV5-4	NA	TRBJ2-1	TRBD2	TGTGCCAGCAGCTTGGGGCTAGCGGGAGTTGAGCAGTTCTTC	CASSLGLAGVEQFF
TRBV7-8	NA	TRBJ1-1	NA	TGTGCCAGCACCCTGCGTCACAGTTTGAACACTGAAGCTTTCTTT	CASTLRHSLNTEAFF
TRBV6-5	NA	TRBJ2-5	NA	TGTGCCAGCAGTTACGGGGCAGGTAACCAAGAGACCCAGTACTTC	CASSYGAGNQETQYF
TRBV5-4	NA	TRBJ2-7	NA	TGTGCCAGCAGCTTGGACGGGACAAGGGGGTACGAGCAGTACTTC	CASSLDGTRGYEQYF
TRBV6-5	NA	TRBJ2-1	NA	TGTGCCAGCAGTTACCCCCGCAATGAGCAGTTCTTC	CASSYPRNEQFF